The sequence of this T cell receptor (beta chain) was determined in a study of cytomegalovirus exposure and HLA in healthy donors. V lost 5 bases, J lost 7 bases, and 10 bases stayed unmatched. This CDR3 has 15 amino acids. Germline assignment: CDR1 MNHEY and CDR2 SVGAGI. Vbeta (60) and Jbeta (13) primers were used in the PCR. The protocol was immunoSEQ multiplex PCR, while the TCRdb copy is restricted to in-frame clones and leaves out a portion. The sample holds around 160,000 clones, over 60% seen once. This TCR came from a man aged 45 to 65 in good health and CMV-seropositive. The chain couples TRBV6-5 to TRBJ1-2; 10 nucleotides align to TRBD1. The source material was PBMCs. The chain's CDR3 is CASSNRQGAMSGYTF. The CDR3 region has the DNA TGTGCCAGCAGTAACCGACAGGGGGCAATGTCTGGCTACACCTTC.